Reported below is one T cell receptor beta chain. Cohorts were based on clinical histories the participants reported. Exposed participants came across a COVID-19 case within 2 weeks before study entry. Produced via immunoSEQ multiplex PCR; TCRdb's table is partial and in-frame only. In the table there are approximately 270,000 clones, 80% to 95% of which are singletons. This entry is derived from a study of blood T cell repertoires in COVID-19. As for the study in general: Sites across the United States, Italy and Spain contributed samples from acute and convalescent COVID-19. PBMCs, B-cell-depleted T cells, or T cells were the source of the cDNA or gDNA that made up the material.

V shed 8 bases and J shed 5 bases, with 18 bases lying between them. This CDR3 comprises 14 residues. CDR1 and CDR2 (germline): MNHEY, SMNVEV (reference sequence). V and J are TRBV27 and TRBJ1-1; D possibly corresponds to TRBD1 (5 bases). Sequencing was performed on PBMCs or T cells enriched from blood (not recorded which). The TCR comes from a man aged 35 to 55 who had been exposed to COVID-19. The CDR3 sequence is CASGERGFGTEAFF. CDR3 DNA: TGTGCCAGCGGTGAGCGGGGCTTTGGGACTGAAGCTTTCTTT.